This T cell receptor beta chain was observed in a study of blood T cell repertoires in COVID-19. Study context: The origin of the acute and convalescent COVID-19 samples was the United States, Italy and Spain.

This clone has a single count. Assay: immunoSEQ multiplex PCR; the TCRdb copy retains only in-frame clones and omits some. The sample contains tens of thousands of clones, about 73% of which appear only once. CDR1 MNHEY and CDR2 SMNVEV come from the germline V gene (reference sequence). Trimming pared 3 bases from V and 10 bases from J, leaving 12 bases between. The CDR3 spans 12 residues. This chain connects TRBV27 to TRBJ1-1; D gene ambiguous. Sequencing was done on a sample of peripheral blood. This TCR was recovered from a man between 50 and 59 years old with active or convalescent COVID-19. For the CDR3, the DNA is TGTGCCAGCAGTTTCCCGGGATCAAGAGCTTTCTTT. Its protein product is CASSFPGSRAFF.